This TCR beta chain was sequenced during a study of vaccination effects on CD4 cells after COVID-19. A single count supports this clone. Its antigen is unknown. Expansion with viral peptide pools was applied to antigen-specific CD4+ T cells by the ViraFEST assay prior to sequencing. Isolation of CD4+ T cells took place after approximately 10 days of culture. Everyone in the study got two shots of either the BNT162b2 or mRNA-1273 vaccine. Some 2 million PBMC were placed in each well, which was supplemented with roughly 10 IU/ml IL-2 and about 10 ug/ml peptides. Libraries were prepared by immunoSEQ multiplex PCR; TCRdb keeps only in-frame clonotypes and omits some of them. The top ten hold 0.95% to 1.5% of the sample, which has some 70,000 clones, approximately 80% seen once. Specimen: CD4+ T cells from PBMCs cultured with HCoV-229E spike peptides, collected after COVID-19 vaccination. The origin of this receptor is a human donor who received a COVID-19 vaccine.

CDR3 coding DNA: TGCGCCAGCAGAGAGCAGATGAACACTGAAGCTTTCTTT. Translation: CASREQMNTEAFF. The gene calls are TRBV4-3 and TRBJ1-1; D unclear. Germline loops: CDR1 LGHNA, CDR2 YSLEER. V lost 6 bases, J lost 0 bases, and 8 bases lay in between. CDR3 length: 13 amino acids.